This T cell receptor (beta chain) was sequenced in a study of cytomegalovirus exposure and HLA in healthy donors. Overall study: A prior analysis found roughly 100 million unique TCR beta sequences from approximately 190 million T cells.

It was with 60 Vbeta and 13 Jbeta primers that the PCR ran. Assay: immunoSEQ multiplex PCR; the TCRdb copy retains only in-frame clones and omits some. The table lists under 150,000 clones, roughly 88% of them singletons. From germline, CDR1 is SGHNT and CDR2 YYREEE (reference sequence). The CDR3 totals 15 residues. Trimming left V 0 bases short and J 4 bases short, with 14 bases between. This cohort consisted of healthy bone marrow donors. Sequences were obtained from PBMCs. The receptor was isolated from a boy under 18 in good health and CMV-seronegative. This chain joins TRBV5-4 and TRBJ2-7, with a possible D match to TRBD1 (6 bases). The CDR3 sequence: CASSLGPKGEYEQYF. In DNA form, the CDR3 reads TGTGCCAGCAGCTTGGGTCCCAAGGGGGAGTACGAGCAGTACTTC.